This is a list of T cell receptor beta chains from one sample in a study of immune heterogeneity within non-small cell lung tumors. MiXCR, applied by TCRdb to the multiplex PCR reads, yields one record per CDR3 protein. The table shows under 5,500 distinct CDR3 sequences, with roughly 20% occurring only once. The source material was lung tumor tissue. The receptor set was obtained from a man aged 60 to 75 with non-small cell lung cancer. CDR3s include the opening cysteine and the closing phenylalanine or tryptophan. D genes are given only for firm matches. Expanded clones get a size class; other rows say once, few or many, or leave the size out.

size,V,D,J,DNA,CDR3
-,TRBV19,-,TRBJ1-1,TGTGCCAGTAGTATAAAAGCTCTTGGGGCTGAAGCTTTCTTT,CASSIKALGAEAFF
few,TRBV29-1,-,TRBJ1-2,TGCAGCGACCGGACGGCTAACTATGGCTACACCTTC,CSDRTANYGYTF
once,TRBV7-9,-,TRBJ2-1,TGTGCCAGCAGCCTTGATCTTGCCGGAGGGGGAATGGGGGAGCAGTTCTTC,CASSLDLAGGGMGEQFF
-,TRBV7-9,TRBD1,TRBJ2-7,TGTGCCAGCAGCCCCGAAGGGGGCCGTACCTACGAGCAGTACTTC,CASSPEGGRTYEQYF
medium-sized,TRBV30,-,TRBJ2-3,TGTGCCTGGAGGATAAAATTTAGGGGCGATACGCAGTATTTT,CAWRIKFRGDTQYF
-,TRBV4-3,TRBD1,TRBJ1-4,TGCGCCAGCAGCACCGAAGGGGCCGGCAGGGGGCGGGAAAAACTGTTTTTT,CASSTEGAGRGREKLFF
-,TRBV29-1,TRBD2,TRBJ2-1,TGCAGCGTTGAGGTAGCGGGAGGTCCATCTCGCAATGAGCAGTTCTTC,CSVEVAGGPSRNEQFF
-,TRBV15,-,TRBJ1-1,TGTGCCACCAGCAGAGCACATGGGCCAGGGGACACTGAAGCTTTCTTT,CATSRAHGPGDTEAFF
once,TRBV20-1,-,TRBJ1-3,TGCAGTGCTAGAGATTTTCGGGTCTATCTTGGAAACACCATATATTTT,CSARDFRVYLGNTIYF
few,TRBV27,-,TRBJ2-3,TGTGCCAGCAGTTTTTTCGTGAAAGATACGCAGTATTTT,CASSFFVKDTQYF
medium-sized,TRBV12-3/TRBV12-4,TRBD2,TRBJ2-1,TGTGCCAGCAGCCCGCTAGCGGGAGGGCCTCGAAATGAGCAGTTCTTC,CASSPLAGGPRNEQFF
medium-sized,TRBV27,TRBD1,TRBJ1-2,TGTGCCAGCAGTCCCATGACAGGGCATTATGGCTACACCTTC,CASSPMTGHYGYTF
-,TRBV15,-,TRBJ1-1,TGTGCCACCAGCAGAGGGGTAACAGGGACGGGAGCTTTCTTT,CATSRGVTGTGAFF
-,TRBV30,TRBD2,TRBJ2-1,TGTGCCTGGAGTGTACTAGCGGTTGAGCAGTTCTTC,CAWSVLAVEQFF
few,TRBV27,-,TRBJ2-5,TGTGCCAGCAGTCCCCGGGAGGGGGCAGGAGAGACCCAGTACTTC,CASSPREGAGETQYF
few,TRBV6-1,-,TRBJ2-5,TGTGCCAGCAGTTCCCCTAGGATGGCGGCATTGTACTTC,CASSSPRMAALYF
few,TRBV7-3,TRBD2,TRBJ2-7,TGTGCCAGCAGCACACTCTCGGGGGCTAGCGGGCATCTGAGCTCCTACGAGCAGTACTTC,CASSTLSGASGHLSSYEQYF
-,TRBV28,TRBD2,TRBJ2-7,TGTGCCAGCAGTCTTAAGACTAGCGAATACTACGAGCAGTACTTC,CASSLKTSEYYEQYF
-,TRBV15,-,TRBJ2-7,TGTGCCACCAGCAGCCAGGGGGGTCTCGAGCAGTACTTC,CATSSQGGLEQYF
-,TRBV10-1,TRBD2,TRBJ2-3,TGCGCCAGCAGCGCTAGCGGGAGGAACGACGATACGCAGTATTTT,CASSASGRNDDTQYF
-,TRBV20-1,-,TRBJ2-1,TGCAGTGCTCGGGGGGCTCTAGCAGGGTCCTACAATGAGCAGTTCTTC,CSARGALAGSYNEQFF
medium-sized,TRBV18,-,TRBJ2-7,TGTGCCAGCTCAATAGGGTCCTACGAGCAGTACTTC,CASSIGSYEQYF
-,TRBV6-1,-,TRBJ2-7,TGTGCCAGCGAGACGGCCTACGAGCAGTACTTC,CASETAYEQYF
few,TRBV12-3/TRBV12-4,TRBD1,TRBJ1-1,TGTGCCAGCAGTCCGCCCCGGACAGGGGGGGTTGAAGCTTTCTTT,CASSPPRTGGVEAFF
-,TRBV6-1,-,TRBJ2-3,TGTGCCAGCAGTGGCGGCCTCACAGATACGCAGTATTTT,CASSGGLTDTQYF
-,TRBV2,TRBD1,TRBJ2-7,TGTGCCAGCAGTGTGGACAGGTACGAGCAGTACTTC,CASSVDRYEQYF
medium-sized,TRBV27,TRBD1,TRBJ1-2,TGTGCCAGCAGTTTATTCGCAGGGGGTGGCTACACCTTC,CASSLFAGGGYTF
few,TRBV19,TRBD1,TRBJ1-5,TGTGCCAGTAGTATGAGGGGGCTAGGGAATCAGCCCCAGCATTTT,CASSMRGLGNQPQHF
-,TRBV5-5,TRBD1,TRBJ2-3,TGTGCCAGCAGCTTCGGCCAGGGGGCCGGGACAGATACGCAGTATTTT,CASSFGQGAGTDTQYF
few,TRBV7-9,-,TRBJ2-3,TGTGCCAGCAGCTTAGCAGCTAGCGGCACAGATACGCAGTATTTT,CASSLAASGTDTQYF
few,TRBV10-3,-,TRBJ2-5,TGTGCCATCAGTGATGGTGGGGCCACGGACAGAGAGACCCAGTACTTC,CAISDGGATDRETQYF
medium-sized,TRBV19,-,TRBJ2-7,TGTGCCAGTAGTCCTACACACGAGGAGGCCCTAGCCTACGAGCAGTACTTC,CASSPTHEEALAYEQYF
-,TRBV5-1,-,TRBJ2-1,TGCGCCAGCGCCCCCCGGGGGTACTCCTACAATGAGCAGTTCTTC,CASAPRGYSYNEQFF
large,TRBV12-3/TRBV12-4,TRBD2,TRBJ2-1,TGTGCCAGCAGTCGACCTCCGGGACTAGCGGGAGGACCTTACAATGAGCAGTTCTTC,CASSRPPGLAGGPYNEQFF
-,TRBV6-2/TRBV6-3,-,TRBJ2-7,TGTGCCAGCAGTCGTACCTCCTACGAGCAGTACTTC,CASSRTSYEQYF
few,TRBV20-1,TRBD2,TRBJ2-1,TGCAGTGCTAGGCCGCGGCTCGCGGGAGATTACAATGAGCAGTTCTTC,CSARPRLAGDYNEQFF
few,TRBV4-1,-,TRBJ1-5,TGCGCCAGCAGCCAAGAGCGTCATGGCAATCAGCCCCAGCATTTT,CASSQERHGNQPQHF
-,TRBV20-1,TRBD2,TRBJ2-2,TGCAGTGCTAGAATAGCTCCGGGGGGGGGGCTGTTTTTT,CSARIAPGGGLFF
-,TRBV20-1,-,TRBJ1-6,TGCAGTGCTAGAGATCAGGTCGGCAGCTATAATTCACCCCTCCACTTT,CSARDQVGSYNSPLHF
-,TRBV7-6,-,TRBJ2-7,TGTGCCAGCAGCCCACTCTGGACACACTCCTACGAGCAGTACTTC,CASSPLWTHSYEQYF
medium-sized,TRBV10-3,TRBD1,TRBJ1-6,TGTGCCATCAGCAAGGGACAGGGGGATCGATCACCCCTCCACTTT,CAISKGQGDRSPLHF